These 15 T cell receptor beta chains were sequenced from one sample in a study of blood T cell repertoires in COVID-19. The repertoire was sequenced with immunoSEQ multiplex PCR; TCRdb's copy has only in-frame clones and lacks some. The top ten hold 5.5% to 8% of the sample, which has around 300,000 clones, 85% to 90% seen once. The sample was peripheral blood. These receptors originate from a woman in her forties or fifties with COVID-19, enrolled during active disease.

This chain connects TRBV7-2 to TRBJ2-1; D is perhaps TRBD2 (5 bases). CDR3 size: 15 residues. V shed 4 bases and J shed 4 bases, with 14 bases lying between them. Per the germline V gene, CDR1 is SGHTA and CDR2 is FQGNSA. CDR3 nucleotides: TGTGCCAGCAGCTCCGGCGGGTACCCATACAATGAGCAGTTCTTC. Translated: CASSSGGYPYNEQFF.

This chain connects TRBV19 to TRBJ2-5; 8 bases are shared with TRBD1. Germline CDR1 reads LNHDA; CDR2 reads SQIVND (reference sequence). This CDR3 contains 15 residues. The V and J ends lost 4 bases and 4 bases, in that order; junction bases with no gene match: 8. In nucleotides, the CDR3 is TGTGCCAGTAGTACTTTAGTACAGGGGGTAGAGACCCAGTACTTC. Translation gives CASSTLVQGVETQYF.

This clone was observed a few times. This sequence joins TRBV21-1 and TRBJ1-2; the D segment call TRBD1 is taken from the table without a DNA check. TRBV21-1 is listed as a pseudogene. The CDR3 runs 11 residues. As DNA, the CDR3 is TGTGCCAGCAGCAAGGGGACAGGGAGGATCTTC. Residues: CASSKGTGRIF.

The CDR3 region is CASSRRAGADNQPQHF. The CDR3 region has the DNA TGTGCCAGCAGCAGGCGGGCAGGGGCGGACAATCAGCCCCAGCATTTT. The rearrangement uses TRBV6-2 or TRBV6-3 and TRBJ1-5; D may be TRBD1 (6 bases). This CDR3 is built from 16 residues. V shed 6 bases and J shed 3 bases, with 18 bases lying between them. Germline CDR1 and CDR2: MNHEY and SVGEGT.

This clone was detected only once. V is TRBV6-6 and J is TRBJ2-2; D call uncertain. Trimming shortened V by 6 bases and J by 3 bases, and 14 bases separated the two germline ends. From germline, CDR1 is MNHNY and CDR2 SVGAGI (reference sequence). The CDR3 is made up of 15 amino acids. CDR3 DNA: TGTGCCAGCAGCCCACTCGAGCTGGACACCGGGGAGCTGTTTTTT. Its protein product is CASSPLELDTGELFF.

The J gene is TRBJ1-2, the V gene TRBV6-1; D may be TRBD1 (5 bases). CDR1 is MNHNS and CDR2 is SASEGT in the germline V gene. Trimming stripped 4 bases from V and 3 bases from J, with 18 bases between. The CDR3 contains 16 residues. This CDR3 reads CASSVLTQGTYYGYTF. The CDR3 DNA reads TGTGCCAGCAGTGTCCTAACCCAGGGAACGTACTATGGCTACACCTTC.

V usage is TRBV21-1 and J usage is TRBJ2-3; no DNA check was done on the table's D call, TRBD1. TRBV21-1 is labeled a pseudogene. The CDR3 has 18 residues. CDR3 region: CASSKVERDTKGTDTQYF. In DNA, the CDR3 is TGTGCCAGCAGCAAAGTGGAACGGGACACCAAGGGAACAGATACGCAGTATTTT.

The chain has TRBV3-1 (or the pseudogene TRBV3-2) and TRBJ1-4; D remains unclear. Per the germline V gene, CDR1 is LGHDT and CDR2 is YNNKEL (reference sequence). V gave up 0 bases and J gave up 2 bases, with 10 bases separating them. This CDR3 has 16 amino acids. CDR3 loop: CASSQDRTGTNEKLFF. The CDR3 DNA reads as TGTGCCAGCAGCCAAGACAGGACGGGGACTAATGAAAAACTGTTTTTT.

The J gene is TRBJ2-7, the V gene TRBV11-3; perhaps TRBD2 as D (6 bases). This CDR3 region has 14 residues. Deletions cut 1 base from V and 2 bases from J, with 9 bases between. The V gene's germline CDR1 is SGHNT and CDR2 YENEEA. CDR3: CASSLAGGPYEQYF. For the CDR3, the DNA is TGTGCCAGCAGCTTAGCCGGGGGACCCTACGAGCAGTACTTC.

V usage is TRBV19 and J usage is TRBJ2-7; 7 positions agree with TRBD2. This CDR3 has 13 amino acids. Germline V gene lookup returns CDR1 LNHDA and CDR2 SQIVND (reference sequence). With 4 bases clipped from V and 5 bases from J, the junction kept 5 bases outside the gene matches. In DNA form, the CDR3 reads TGTGCCAGTAGTAGCGGGAGTAGAAACGAGCAGTACTTC. As protein: CASSSGSRNEQYF.

The V call is TRBV19, the J call TRBJ1-5, with TRBD1 identical over 9 bases. The CDR3 has 15 amino acids. Germline CDR1 LNHDA, CDR2 SQIVND (reference sequence). The ends lost 8 bases at V and 5 bases at J; junction bases unmatched: 10. CDR3 nucleotides: TGTGCCAGTCGAGGCATTACAGGGGGCCATCAGCCCCAGCATTTT. Protein product: CASRGITGGHQPQHF.

This clone occurred a few times. This chain connects TRBV7-9 to TRBJ1-5, with 12 bases matching TRBD1. Germline trimming cut 5 bases from V and 0 bases from J; bases unmatched to any gene: 2. CDR3 length: 16 amino acids. Per the germline V gene, CDR1 is SEHNR and CDR2 is FQNEAQ (reference sequence). The CDR3 DNA follows: TGTGCCAGCAGCCCGGGACAGGGGGCTAGCAATCAGCCCCAGCATTTT. Amino acids: CASSPGQGASNQPQHF.

J is TRBJ1-1 and V is TRBV3-1 (or the pseudogene TRBV3-2); D not certain. V was trimmed by 1 base and J by 1 base, leaving 10 bases between them. This CDR3 spans 15 amino acids. Looked up from germline, CDR1 is LGHDT and CDR2 is YNNKEL (reference sequence). CDR3: CASSQGIAGNTEAFF. CDR3 sequence (DNA): TGTGCCAGCAGCCAAGGAATCGCAGGGAACACTGAAGCTTTCTTT.

The chain links TRBV2 to TRBJ1-1, with D perhaps matching TRBD1 (6 bases). Trimming left V 6 bases short and J 1 base short, with 21 bases between. Germline assignment: CDR1 SNHLY and CDR2 FYNNEI. The CDR3 has 17 residues. CDR3 region: CASRPRQVPLSNTEAFF. CDR3 DNA sequence: TGTGCCAGCAGACCTCGACAGGTACCCCTGTCGAACACTGAAGCTTTCTTT.

The chain employs TRBV5-1 and TRBJ1-1; 7 positions agree with TRBD1. Trimming at V came to 4 bases and at J to 7 bases, leaving 7 bases not matched to a gene. Per the germline V gene, CDR1 is SGHRS and CDR2 is YFSETQ. This CDR3 has 13 amino acids. This CDR3 reads CASSTGQALEAFF. CDR3 coding DNA: TGCGCCAGCAGCACAGGACAGGCCCTTGAAGCTTTCTTT.